A single sample gave rise to the 7 T cell receptor beta chains below, sequenced in a study of blood T cell repertoires in COVID-19. Using immunoSEQ multiplex PCR, the repertoire was profiled, and TCRdb retains in-frame clones only, with some absent. This table holds 250,000 or so clones, approximately 80% found once. Source material: peripheral blood. The receptors here all came from a young man who had recovered from COVID-19.

The V call is TRBV28, the J call TRBJ2-7, with TRBD2 matching over 11 bases. V lost 4 bases to trimming and J lost 1 base; unmatched junction nucleotides: 9. Germline CDR1 reads MDHEN; CDR2 reads SYDVKM. This CDR3 has 17 amino acids. CDR3 DNA sequence: TGTGCCAGCAGTTCCCCTACCCTAGCGGGGGGATCCTACGAGCAGTACGTC. The encoded protein is CASSSPTLAGGSYEQYV.

The V gene is TRBV6-5, the J gene TRBJ1-2; weak D call: TRBD1 (6 bases). This CDR3 region has 12 residues. The V end lost 9 bases, the J end lost 8 bases, and 16 bases lay between the germline ends. Germline-derived CDR1 and CDR2 are MNHEY and SVGAGI. This CDR3 reads CASTDYRVGYTF. CDR3 nucleotides: TGTGCCAGTACCGATTACAGGGTCGGCTACACCTTC.

This chain uses TRBV12-3 or TRBV12-4 with TRBJ2-5; 8 bases align to TRBD1. Losses at the gene ends were 11 bases for V and 5 bases for J; bases not matched to a gene: 7. The CDR3 sequence is 12 residues long. The CDR3 is CASQGAAETQYF. The DNA for the CDR3 is TGTGCCTCCCAGGGGGCCGCGGAGACCCAGTACTTC.

This clone was seen once. V and J are TRBV3-1 (or the pseudogene TRBV3-2) and TRBJ2-1; 7 nucleotides line up with TRBD1. The V gene's germline CDR1 is LGHDT and CDR2 YNNKEL (reference sequence). The CDR3 extends over 16 amino acids. The V and J ends lost 4 bases and 0 bases, in that order; junction bases with no gene match: 6. The CDR3 coding sequence is TGTGCCAGCAGCCGACGTCAGGGGGACTCCTACAATGAGCAGTTCTTC. It translates to CASSRRQGDSYNEQFF.

The chain combines TRBV9 with TRBJ1-1, with D possibly being TRBD1 (6 bases). The germline V gene encodes CDR1 SGDLS and CDR2 YYNGEE. V lost 3 bases and J lost 3, with 9 bases in between. The CDR3 is made up of 13 amino acids. This chain's CDR3 is CASSAGHYTEAFF. For the CDR3, the DNA is TGTGCCAGCAGCGCGGGACATTACACTGAAGCTTTCTTT. The entire variable domain, with the rest obtained from reference TRBV9 and TRBJ1-1, is as follows: DSGVTQTPKHLITATGQRVTLRCSPRSGDLSVYWYQQSLDQGLQFLIQYYNGEERAKGNILERFSAQQFPDLHSELNLSSLELGDSALYFCASSAGHYTEAFFGQGTRLTVV.

The chain has TRBV28 and TRBJ2-4; possibly TRBD1 for D (6 bases). This CDR3 is 14 amino acids long. Trimming pared 10 bases from V and 7 bases from J, leaving 20 bases between. The germline V gene has CDR1 MDHEN and CDR2 SYDVKM. CDR3 in DNA: TGTGCCACCACACCGGGACGGACAGCGAACATTCAGTACTTC. Translated, it gives CATTPGRTANIQYF.

The genes are TRBV5-4 and TRBJ2-1; the match to TRBD1 covers 9 bases. The length of the CDR3 is 16 residues. The germline CDR1 and CDR2 sequences are SGHNT and YYREEE (reference sequence). J gave up 7 bases and V 4 bases, and 12 bases lay outside the gene matches. The DNA of the CDR3 is TGTGCCAGCAGCACAGGGGGCGATGTCGGGAAGAATGAGCAGTTCTTC. This encodes CASSTGGDVGKNEQFF.